The 14 T cell receptor beta chains below come from one sample, sequenced in a study of cytomegalovirus exposure and HLA in healthy donors. PCR amplification relied on 60 Vbeta primers (plus 13 Jbeta primers). Some clones are missing from TCRdb's copy, which holds only in-frame ones; the method was immunoSEQ multiplex PCR. The sample consists of 250,000 or so clones, approximately 82% of them appearing once. Material for sequencing was PBMCs. The receptors originated from a woman in her sixties or seventies in good health and CMV-seropositive.

The chain links TRBV27 to TRBJ1-1, with 11 bases that match TRBD1. Per germline, CDR1 MNHEY and CDR2 SMNVEV (reference sequence). V shed 3 bases and J 7 bases; nucleotides not matched to a gene: 4. CDR3 length: 14 amino acids. In DNA form, the CDR3 reads TGTGCCAGCAGTTTGGGACAGGGGGAAGGTGAAGCTTTCTTT. It is translated as CASSLGQGEGEAFF.

The chain links TRBV5-1 to TRBJ2-6; D call uncertain. The CDR3 runs to 18 residues. Deletions cut 0 bases from V and 0 bases from J, with 13 bases between. Per the germline V gene, CDR1 is SGHRS and CDR2 is YFSETQ. CDR3 coding DNA: TGCGCCAGCAGCTTGGTAGGTGGCCGGAGCTCTGGGGCCAACGTCCTGACTTTC. Translating gives CASSLVGGRSSGANVLTF.

The genes are TRBV5-1 and TRBJ2-1; 7 nucleotides agree with TRBD2. The length of the CDR3 is 16 residues. CDR1 and CDR2 from the germline V gene are SGHRS and YFSETQ. The junction had 15 bases not matched to a gene; V was cut back by 4 bases and J by 8 bases. CDR3 protein: CASSPQGAGTFDEQFF. CDR3 nucleotides: TGCGCCAGCAGCCCCCAGGGAGCGGGAACGTTCGATGAGCAGTTCTTC.

The chain is built from TRBV5-1 and TRBJ1-1; tentatively, D is TRBD1 (6 bases). The CDR3 extends over 13 amino acids. The germline V gene encodes CDR1 SGHRS and CDR2 YFSETQ. V lost 4 bases and J 6 bases, leaving 13 bases between the germline ends. The CDR3 nucleotides are TGCGCCAGCAGCCAGGGGAAAGGCGCTGAAGCTTTCTTT. It specifies CASSQGKGAEAFF.

This chain joins TRBV11-2 and TRBJ1-2, with 9 bases matching TRBD1. The CDR3 runs 15 residues. Germline values: CDR1 SGHAT, CDR2 FQNNGV. The ends lost 5 bases at V and 5 bases at J; junction bases unmatched: 9. The CDR3 DNA follows: TGTGCCAGCAGCACCACAGGGGGCGGTTGGTATGGCTACACCTTC. Its protein is CASSTTGGGWYGYTF.

V usage is TRBV11-2 and J usage is TRBJ1-1, with 8 bases fitting TRBD1. There are 13 residues in the CDR3. CDR1 and CDR2 (germline): SGHAT, FQNNGV. J was trimmed by 10 bases and V by 1 base; bases with no gene match: 5. CDR3 bases: TGTGCCAGCAGCTTAGTAGGACAGGGAAGAGCTTTCTTT. Its translation: CASSLVGQGRAFF.

This clone was recorded only once. This chain connects TRBV28 to TRBJ2-1; TRBD2 agrees at 9 bases. The V gene end was trimmed by 6 bases and the J gene end by 8 bases; junction bases not matched to a gene: 17. This CDR3 region has 17 residues. The germline V gene has CDR1 MDHEN and CDR2 SYDVKM. This CDR3 reads CASSQGLASGISDEQFF. The CDR3 DNA follows: TGTGCCAGCAGCCAGGGCCTAGCTAGCGGGATTAGCGATGAGCAGTTCTTC.

The chain joins TRBV7-9 to TRBJ2-2; no firm D call. The germline V gene encodes CDR1 SEHNR and CDR2 FQNEAQ (reference sequence). The CDR3 sequence is 14 residues long. The V and J ends lost 6 bases and 1 base respectively, with 9 bases between them. The CDR3 sequence: CASRPGQNTGELFF. DNA of the CDR3: TGTGCCAGCAGACCTGGCCAGAACACCGGGGAGCTGTTTTTT.

J is TRBJ2-7 and V is TRBV28, with no clear D. Germline lookup yields CDR1 MDHEN and CDR2 SYDVKM. The CDR3 is 15 amino acids. V was pared by 5 bases and J by 3 bases, with 17 bases between. CDR3 in DNA: TGTGCCAGCAGTCCCCGTGCCCTACGGGTCTACGAGCAGTACTTC. As protein: CASSPRALRVYEQYF.

This sequence joins TRBV19 and TRBJ2-5; 12 nucleotides align to TRBD2. Germline assignment: CDR1 LNHDA and CDR2 SQIVND (reference sequence). This CDR3 comprises 16 residues. With 3 bases clipped from V and 5 bases from J, the junction kept 7 bases outside the gene matches. Here the CDR3 reads CASSILAGGPSETQYF. CDR3 DNA sequence: TGTGCCAGTAGTATCCTAGCGGGAGGGCCAAGTGAGACCCAGTACTTC. Using reference TRBV19 and TRBJ2-5 for the parts outside the CDR3, the full variable domain is DGGITQSPKYLFRKEGQNVTLSCEQNLNHDAMYWYRQDPGQGLRLIYYSQIVNDFQKGDIAEGYSVSREKKESFPLTVTSAQKNPTAFYLCASSILAGGPSETQYFGPGTRLLVL.

V is TRBV13 and J is TRBJ1-6, with D possibly TRBD1 on 5 matching bases. V gave up 3 bases and J gave up 10 bases, with 19 bases separating them. The CDR3 has 16 residues. Per the germline V gene, CDR1 is PRHDT and CDR2 is FYEKMQ (reference sequence). The CDR3, as DNA: TGTGCCAGCAGCTTTGGCCAGGGTGGGGGGGAATCACCCCTCCACTTT. Translated: CASSFGQGGGESPLHF.

The V call is TRBV5-1, the J call TRBJ2-7; D is perhaps TRBD2 (6 bases). This CDR3 is 14 amino acids long. Germline loops: CDR1 SGHRS, CDR2 YFSETQ. Trimming left V 5 bases short and J 2 bases short, with 14 bases between. The CDR3 protein is CASRAGTYPYEQYF. In nucleotides, the CDR3 is TGCGCCAGCAGGGCGGGGACTTATCCCTACGAGCAGTACTTC. The complete variable domain, with remaining parts taken from reference TRBV5-1 and TRBJ2-7, reads KAGVTQTPRYLIKTRGQQVTLSCSPISGHRSVSWYQQTPGQGLQFLFEYFSETQRNKGNFPGRFSGRQFSNSRSEMNVSTLELGDSALYLCASRAGTYPYEQYFGPGTRLTVT.

This chain uses TRBV4-1 with TRBJ2-3; 9 bases are a match to TRBD2. The CDR3 spans 21 residues. V lost 4 bases, J lost 3 bases, and 23 bases stayed unmatched. Germline values: CDR1 MGHRA, CDR2 YSYEKL. CDR3 in amino acids: CASSPQEWDARGSGSTDTQYF. CDR3 DNA: TGCGCCAGCAGCCCCCAGGAATGGGACGCACGAGGTAGCGGGAGTACAGATACGCAGTATTTT.

The gene calls are TRBV7-9 and TRBJ1-4; TRBD1 matches 10 bases. The CDR3 covers 14 residues. Germline CDR1 reads SEHNR; CDR2 reads FQNEAQ (reference sequence). Germline trimming cut 6 bases from V and 6 bases from J; bases unmatched to any gene: 4. This chain's CDR3 is CASRSGTGDEKLFF. As DNA, the CDR3 is TGTGCCAGCAGATCCGGGACAGGGGATGAAAAACTGTTTTTT. Filled out from reference TRBV7-9 and TRBJ1-4, the complete variable domain reads DTGVSQNPRHKITKRGQNVTFRCDPISEHNRLYWYRQTLGQGPEFLTYFQNEAQLEKSRLLSDRFSAERPKGSFSTLEIQRTEQGDSAMYLCASRSGTGDEKLFFGSGTQLSVL.